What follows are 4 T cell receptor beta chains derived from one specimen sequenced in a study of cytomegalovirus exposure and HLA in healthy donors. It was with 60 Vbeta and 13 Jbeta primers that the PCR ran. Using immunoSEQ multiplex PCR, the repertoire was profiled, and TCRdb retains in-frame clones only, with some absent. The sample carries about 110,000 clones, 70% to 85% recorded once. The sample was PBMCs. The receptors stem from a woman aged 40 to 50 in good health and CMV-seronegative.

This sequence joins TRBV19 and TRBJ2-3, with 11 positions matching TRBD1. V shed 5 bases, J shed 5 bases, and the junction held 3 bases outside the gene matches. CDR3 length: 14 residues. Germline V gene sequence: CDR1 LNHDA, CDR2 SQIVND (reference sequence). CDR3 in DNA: TGTGCCAGTAGTCTCGGGACAGGGGGAGATACGCAGTATTTT. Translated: CASSLGTGGDTQYF.

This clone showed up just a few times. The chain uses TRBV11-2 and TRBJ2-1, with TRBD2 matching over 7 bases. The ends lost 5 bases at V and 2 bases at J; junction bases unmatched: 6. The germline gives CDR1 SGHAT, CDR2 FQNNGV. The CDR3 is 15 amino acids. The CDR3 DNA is TGTGCCAGCAGCCCACGCCGGGAGGCCTACAATGAGCAGTTCTTC. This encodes CASSPRREAYNEQFF.

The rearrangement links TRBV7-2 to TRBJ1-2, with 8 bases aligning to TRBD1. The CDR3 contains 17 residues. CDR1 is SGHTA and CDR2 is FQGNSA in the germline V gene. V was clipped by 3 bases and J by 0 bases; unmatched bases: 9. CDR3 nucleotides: TGTGCCAGCAGCTTTGGACAGGGACAGAGAGCTAACTATGGCTACACCTTC. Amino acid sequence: CASSFGQGQRANYGYTF.

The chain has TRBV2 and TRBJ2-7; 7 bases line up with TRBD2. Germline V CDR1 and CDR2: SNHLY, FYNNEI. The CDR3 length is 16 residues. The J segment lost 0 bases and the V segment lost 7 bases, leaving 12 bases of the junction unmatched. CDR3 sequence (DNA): TGTGCCAGCATTCCTATGGCAACGGGGGGCTCCTACGAGCAGTACTTC. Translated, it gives CASIPMATGGSYEQYF.